The rows below give T cell receptor beta chains drawn from one sample of a study of T cells after yellow fever vaccination. TCRdb passed the 5' RACE reads through MiXCR, listing each CDR3 protein once. The repertoire includes about 340,000 distinct CDR3 sequences, 12% of them detected once, and 3.2% sits in the top ten. The sequencing here drew on CD4+ T cells sorted from PBMCs, taken 15 days after the yellow fever booster vaccination. The receptors shown here come from a man younger than 35 who received the YFV17D yellow fever vaccine. CDR3s leave out the opening cysteine and the closing phenylalanine or tryptophan. The order of the fields is J gene, V gene, CDR3 protein.

J: TRBJ2-5; V: TRBV7-9; CDR3: ASSLVLAGKETQY
J: TRBJ2-1; V: TRBV7-6; CDR3: ASSVGQGWNEQF
J: TRBJ1-1; V: TRBV7-3; CDR3: ASSIQGAVDTEAF
J: TRBJ1-4; V: TRBV9; CDR3: ASSPRFERGKLF
J: TRBJ1-3; V: TRBV4-3; CDR3: ASSQEWWNNPPWNTIY
J: TRBJ1-2; V: TRBV12-2; CDR3: ASRLALADNYGYT
J: TRBJ2-2; V: TRBV12-3/TRBV12-4; CDR3: ASSYRTGGNTGELF
J: TRBJ1-3; V: TRBV4-3; CDR3: ASSQDNAGFTGNTIY
J: TRBJ2-3; V: TRBV7-9; CDR3: ASSLDSWDRGTDTQY
J: TRBJ2-3; V: TRBV20-1; CDR3: SAAQGTDTQY
J: TRBJ2-5; V: TRBV5-1; CDR3: ASSLEASGGQETQY
J: TRBJ1-1; V: TRBV20-1; CDR3: SARPGSRNTEAF
J: TRBJ2-1; V: TRBV2; CDR3: ASSGETGALYNEQF
J: TRBJ1-2; V: TRBV3-1; CDR3: ASSHYGGDNYGYT
J: TRBJ2-1; V: TRBV12-5; CDR3: ASGLGSLLSNEQF
J: TRBJ2-3; V: TRBV7-6; CDR3: ASSLGSPGDTQY
J: TRBJ2-2; V: TRBV10-3; CDR3: AISSARGVGNTGELF
J: TRBJ1-4; V: TRBV5-1; CDR3: ASSLQAGFGEKLF
J: TRBJ2-7; V: TRBV3-1; CDR3: ASSQELQASYEQY
J: TRBJ2-1; V: TRBV4-2; CDR3: ASSVRTANEQF
J: TRBJ1-4; V: TRBV5-6; CDR3: ASSMRGGGVEKLF
J: TRBJ1-3; V: TRBV7-3; CDR3: ASSLNQGSGNTIY
J: TRBJ2-5; V: TRBV18; CDR3: ASSPPGTDGETQY
J: TRBJ1-2; V: TRBV18; CDR3: ASSPSGQSYGYT
J: TRBJ1-1; V: TRBV2; CDR3: ASRPPAPGDRDPEAF
J: TRBJ2-1; V: TRBV5-1; CDR3: ASSLVSGSSYNEQF
J: TRBJ2-2; V: TRBV7-2; CDR3: ASRLDTNTGELF
J: TRBJ2-5; V: TRBV30; CDR3: AWSRAGETQY
J: TRBJ2-1; V: TRBV20-1; CDR3: SAPPWPPPSYNEQF
J: TRBJ2-3; V: TRBV18; CDR3: ASSPPTDTQY
J: TRBJ2-7; V: TRBV27; CDR3: ASSLSSGGAYEQY
J: TRBJ2-1; V: TRBV20-1; CDR3: SAKGLSYNEQF
J: TRBJ2-3; V: TRBV6-4; CDR3: ASSEGYGGTQY
J: TRBJ2-3; V: TRBV7-9; CDR3: ASSPPGQGGADTQY
J: TRBJ1-2; V: TRBV3-1; CDR3: ASSQVGGPSYGYT
J: TRBJ2-7; V: TRBV18; CDR3: ASSRTTTSGGAYEQY
J: TRBJ2-2; V: TRBV9; CDR3: ASSVGLVGSSTGELF
J: TRBJ1-1; V: TRBV4-1; CDR3: ASSQPQGLAEAF
J: TRBJ2-5; V: TRBV11-3; CDR3: ASSFNQKETQY
J: TRBJ1-2; V: TRBV29-1; CDR3: SVESRSGLYGYT
J: TRBJ1-2; V: TRBV12-3/TRBV12-4; CDR3: ASSLGSTNYGYT
J: TRBJ2-3; V: TRBV27; CDR3: ASSLLRGDTQY
J: TRBJ2-3; V: TRBV5-1; CDR3: ASSLDRATDTQY
J: TRBJ1-6; V: TRBV7-9; CDR3: ASSLEGPRNSPLH
J: TRBJ2-5; V: TRBV18; CDR3: ASSPSRIEETQY
J: TRBJ1-5; V: TRBV7-2; CDR3: ASSWDNFNQPQH
J: TRBJ2-3; V: TRBV7-8; CDR3: ASSLGVRGGTDTQY
J: TRBJ2-6; V: TRBV18; CDR3: ASSLEWAWANVLT
J: TRBJ2-1; V: TRBV15; CDR3: ATSRDIGPYNEQF
J: TRBJ1-1; V: TRBV6-5; CDR3: DSTPTAVFYTEAF
J: TRBJ1-5; V: TRBV5-6; CDR3: ASSLFLGTDYSNQPQH
J: TRBJ2-7; V: TRBV20-1; CDR3: SARRTGREQY
J: TRBJ2-5; V: TRBV7-2; CDR3: ASSSALGGIGQY
J: TRBJ1-5; V: TRBV5-1; CDR3: ASSISGQGQPQH
J: TRBJ2-2; V: TRBV7-9; CDR3: ASGGKGLLTGELF
J: TRBJ2-4; V: TRBV5-1; CDR3: ASLQGVNIQY
J: TRBJ1-1; V: TRBV6-6; CDR3: ASSLPPQGALTEAF
J: TRBJ2-3; V: TRBV11-2; CDR3: ASSLNSPASGYTDTQY
J: TRBJ2-2; V: TRBV7-3; CDR3: ASSLRKTVVTGELF